This TCR beta chain was documented in a study of blood T cells in healthy people across ages. Concerning this clonotype: Antigen specificity is unknown.

Germline CDR1 and CDR2: DFQATT and SNEGSKA (reference sequence). Trimming pared 6 bases from V and 3 bases from J, leaving 15 bases between. The CDR3 spans 14 residues. A second PCR, run for roughly 7 to 12 cycles, used a sample-barcoded 5' primer plus a J-beta primer mix. A single record per CDR3 protein comes from TCRdb applying MiXCR to the 5' RACE reads. Seen here are 270,000 or so distinct CDR3 sequences, roughly 26% observed once, and the top ten hold around 30%. Study-level results: Greater diversity and more naive CD4+ cells were seen in long-lived donors than in aged donors.

The receptor comes from a woman in her 70s in good health. V is TRBV20-1 and J is TRBJ2-4, with D tentatively TRBD2 (6 bases). The sequenced material came from blood. The CDR3 nucleotides read TGCAGTGCCGCGGGGAGGACAATCAAAAACATTCAGTACTTC. It is translated as CSAAGRTIKNIQYF.